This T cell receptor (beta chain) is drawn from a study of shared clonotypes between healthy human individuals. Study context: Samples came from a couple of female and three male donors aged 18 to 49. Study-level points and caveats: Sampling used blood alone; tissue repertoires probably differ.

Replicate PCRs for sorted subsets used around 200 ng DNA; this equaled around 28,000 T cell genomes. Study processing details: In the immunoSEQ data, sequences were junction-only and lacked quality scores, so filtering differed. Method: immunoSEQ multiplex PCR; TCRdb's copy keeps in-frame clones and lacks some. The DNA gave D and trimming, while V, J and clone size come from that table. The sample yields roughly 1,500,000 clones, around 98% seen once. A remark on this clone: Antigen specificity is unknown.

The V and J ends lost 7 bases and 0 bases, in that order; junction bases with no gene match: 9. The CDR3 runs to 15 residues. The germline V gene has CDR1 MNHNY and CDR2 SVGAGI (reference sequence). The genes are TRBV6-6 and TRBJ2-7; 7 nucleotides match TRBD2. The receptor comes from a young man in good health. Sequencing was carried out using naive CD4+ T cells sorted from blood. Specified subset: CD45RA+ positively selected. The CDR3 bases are TGTGCCAGCAAGATTGGGACTACAAACTCCTACGAGCAGTACTTC. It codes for CASKIGTTNSYEQYF.